These 20 T cell receptor beta chains share one sample of origin, sequenced in a study of regulatory T cells in long-lasting Graves disease. Time point denoted: newly diagnosed GD, antithyroid drugs for less than 3 months. PBMCs were the source of the RNA used for TCR sequencing. In building TCR beta libraries, iRepertoire HTBI primers were used together with Arm-PCR of CDR3 regions. TCRdb passed the multiplex PCR reads through MiXCR, listing each CDR3 protein once. This table holds 420,000 or so distinct CDR3 sequences, about 16% found once. In addition, the sample was reused for a study of T cells in Graves' hyperthyroidism and ophthalmopathy.

This sample comprised peripheral blood mononuclear cells (PBMCs), obtained at new diagnosis, from a patient treated with antithyroid drugs. The receptors derive from a woman between 18 and 29 years old with Graves disease.

This clonotype was seen ten or more times. V and J are TRBV10-3 and TRBJ2-7, with D perhaps TRBD2 (5 bases). V was shortened by 3 bases and J by 5 bases, with 14 bases between the two germline ends. The CDR3 loop spans 14 amino acids. Germline V gene sequence: CDR1 ENHRY, CDR2 SYGVKD. The CDR3 sequence is CAISESSGVHEQYF. The DNA for the CDR3 is TGTGCCATCAGTGAATCAAGCGGTGTGCACGAGCAGTACTTC.

This clonotype showed up many times. The chain joins TRBV6-1 to TRBJ2-5; 9 nucleotides align to TRBD1. Germline CDR1 MNHNS, CDR2 SASEGT. There are 14 residues in the CDR3. The V and J ends lost 5 bases and 5 bases, in that order; junction bases with no gene match: 6. The CDR3 loop is CASSTDRGKETQYF. CDR3 sequence (DNA): TGTGCCAGCAGTACGGACAGGGGAAAGGAGACCCAGTACTTC.

This clonotype has only a few counts. The V gene is TRBV27, the J gene TRBJ2-1, with no clear D. The CDR3 is 12 amino acids. Trimming pared 1 base from V and 7 bases from J, leaving 5 bases between. Per germline, CDR1 MNHEY and CDR2 SMNVEV (reference sequence). The CDR3 reads CASSLFGNEQFF. CDR3 coding DNA: TGTGCCAGCAGTTTATTCGGAAATGAGCAGTTCTTC.

This chain joins TRBV19 and TRBJ2-3, with a tentative D call TRBD1 (6 bases). CDR1 is LNHDA, CDR2 SQIVND, per germline (reference sequence). The V gene lost 5 bases and the J gene lost 2 bases, with 14 bases spanning the gap. The CDR3 has 15 residues. CDR3: CASSGRTDFTDTQYF. CDR3 sequence (DNA): TGTGCCAGTAGTGGTAGGACAGACTTCACAGATACGCAGTATTTT. The whole variable domain, remainder taken from reference TRBV19 and TRBJ2-3, is DGGITQSPKYLFRKEGQNVTLSCEQNLNHDAMYWYRQDPGQGLRLIYYSQIVNDFQKGDIAEGYSVSREKKESFPLTVTSAQKNPTAFYLCASSGRTDFTDTQYFGPGTRLTVL.

This clonotype appeared a few times. The V and J genes are TRBV12-3 or TRBV12-4 and TRBJ1-5; perhaps TRBD1 as D (6 bases). The germline V and J ends were trimmed by 6 bases and 6 bases, with 18 bases remaining between them. This CDR3 region has 15 residues. CDR3 sequence reads: CASSKGGSLSQPQHF. CDR3 nucleotides: TGTGCCAGCAGCAAGGGGGGTTCATTGAGTCAGCCCCAGCATTTT.

A few counts support this clonotype. The chain joins TRBV18 to TRBJ2-4; D might be TRBD1 (6 bases). Germline V gene sequence: CDR1 KGHSH, CDR2 LQKENI. The V gene lost 2 bases and the J gene lost 3 bases, with 14 bases spanning the gap. CDR3 size: 16 residues. CDR3 nucleotides: TGTGCCAGCTCACCAGTAGCAGCAGGGGACAAAAACATTCAGTACTTC. Translation: CASSPVAAGDKNIQYF.

At least ten counts were recorded for this clonotype. This rearrangement joins TRBV2 to TRBJ2-4, with a possible D match to TRBD1 (7 bases). V lost 6 bases and J 5 bases, leaving 14 bases between the germline ends. The germline gives CDR1 SNHLY, CDR2 FYNNEI. There are 14 residues in the CDR3. Here the CDR3 DNA reads TGTGCCAGCAGCATCACAGGGGAGGAAAACATTCAGTACTTC. This encodes CASSITGEENIQYF.

CDR3 in amino acids: CASSSSYDQVLYGYTF. For the CDR3, the DNA is TGTGCCAGCAGCTCAAGTTACGATCAGGTTCTCTATGGCTACACCTTC. V usage is TRBV7-8 and J usage is TRBJ1-2; D is undetermined. The V and J ends lost 4 bases and 4 bases respectively, with 19 bases between them. The length of the CDR3 is 16 residues. CDR1 and CDR2 from the germline V gene are SGHVS and FQNEAQ.

V usage is TRBV19 and J usage is TRBJ2-2, with TRBD2 matching over 12 bases. The V gene's germline CDR1 is LNHDA and CDR2 SQIVND (reference sequence). The CDR3 totals 17 residues. Trimming took 6 bases from V and 1 from J; bases not matched to a gene: 6. The CDR3, as DNA: TGTGCCAGTAGGAGACTAGCGGGAGCCCTGAACACCGGGGAGCTGTTTTTT. It specifies CASRRLAGALNTGELFF.

Ten or more counts support this clonotype. The rearrangement joins TRBV14 to TRBJ2-3; D may match TRBD1 or TRBD2 (5 bases each). This CDR3 spans 14 amino acids. Trimming stripped 3 bases from V and 6 bases from J, with 13 bases between. Germline-derived CDR1 and CDR2 are SGHDN and FVKESK. This CDR3 is CASSQTGRMDTQYF. The DNA for the CDR3 is TGTGCCAGCAGCCAGACGGGGCGAATGGATACGCAGTATTTT.

This clonotype was counted only a few times. This chain uses TRBV3-1 with TRBJ1-6; the D is unclear. Per germline, CDR1 LGHDT and CDR2 YNNKEL (reference sequence). V was shortened by 0 bases and J by 6 bases, with 6 bases between the two germline ends. The CDR3 sequence is 14 residues long. In DNA, the CDR3 is TGTGCCAGCAGCCAAGACAGGACTAATTCACCCCTCCACTTT. Translated, it gives CASSQDRTNSPLHF.

This clonotype appeared a few times. This rearrangement joins TRBV18 to TRBJ2-2, with D possibly TRBD1 on 5 matching bases. The CDR3 totals 16 residues. The germline V gene encodes CDR1 KGHSH and CDR2 LQKENI. V was shortened by 3 bases and J by 0 bases, with 11 bases between the two germline ends. The CDR3 coding sequence is TGTGCCAGCTCACCCCTACGGACAACGAACACCGGGGAGCTGTTTTTT. It codes for CASSPLRTTNTGELFF.

This clonotype was picked up many times. The genes are TRBV20-1 and TRBJ2-7; weak D call: TRBD2 (6 bases). Per the germline V gene, CDR1 is DFQATT and CDR2 is SNEGSKA (reference sequence). The germline V and J ends were trimmed by 3 bases and 3 bases, with 24 bases remaining between them. CDR3 length: 17 amino acids. CDR3 region: CSASSPRTGATLYEQYF. The CDR3 DNA follows: TGCAGTGCTAGTTCCCCTAGAACGGGAGCGACCCTCTACGAGCAGTACTTC.

J is TRBJ2-1 and V is TRBV5-8, with D perhaps TRBD2 (5 bases). This CDR3 has 13 amino acids. V gave up 4 bases and J gave up 8 bases, with 13 bases separating them. Germline CDR1 and CDR2: SGHTS and YDEGEE. DNA of the CDR3: TGTGCCAGCAGCCCCTGGAGGCTCTATGAGCAGTTCTTC. This gives the protein CASSPWRLYEQFF.

V and J are TRBV14 and TRBJ1-1; TRBD1 agrees at 9 bases. From germline, CDR1 is SGHDN and CDR2 FVKESK. V gave up 0 bases and J gave up 0 bases; unmatched junction bases: 5. The CDR3 is 17 residues long. The CDR3 DNA sequence: TGTGCCAGCAGCCAAGATGGGGACAGGGACATGAACACTGAAGCTTTCTTT. The encoded protein is CASSQDGDRDMNTEAFF. The whole variable domain, remainder taken from reference TRBV14 and TRBJ1-1, is EAGVTQFPSHSVIEKGQTVTLRCDPISGHDNLYWYRRVMGKEIKFLLHFVKESKQDESGMPNNRFLAERTGGTYSTLKVQPAELEDSGVYFCASSQDGDRDMNTEAFFGQGTRLTVV.

This clonotype came up many times. J is TRBJ2-2 and V is TRBV12-3 or TRBV12-4; 11 positions agree with TRBD2. V lost 6 bases, J lost 4 bases, and 10 bases stayed unmatched. This CDR3 contains 17 residues. DNA of the CDR3: TGTGCCAGCAGGGGTAGCGGGAGGGCCCTGGGCACCGGGGAGCTGTTTTTT. Amino acid sequence: CASRGSGRALGTGELFF.

This clonotype was seen many times. The J gene is TRBJ2-3, the V gene TRBV7-2, with TRBD2 identical over 10 bases. CDR1 SGHTA and CDR2 FQGNSA come from the germline V gene. Losses at the gene ends were 8 bases for V and 4 bases for J; bases not matched to a gene: 3. The CDR3 is 13 amino acids. Written as DNA, the CDR3 is TGTGCCAGCTCTAGCGGGAGTTCAGATACGCAGTATTTT. It codes for CASSSGSSDTQYF.

The J gene is TRBJ1-4, the V gene TRBV29-1; D is ambiguous. The CDR3 has 11 residues. Trimming removed 7 bases from V and 7 bases from J, with 10 bases in between. Looked up from germline, CDR1 is SQVTM and CDR2 is ANQGSEA. This CDR3 reads CSAEEREKLFF. The CDR3 DNA follows: TGCAGCGCCGAGGAACGTGAAAAACTGTTTTTT. The full variable domain, rest sourced from reference TRBV29-1 and TRBJ1-4, is SAVISQKPSRDICQRGTSLTIQCQVDSQVTMMFWYRQQPGQSLTLIATANQGSEATYESGFVIDKFPISRPNLTFSTLTVSNMSPEDSSIYLCSAEEREKLFFGSGTQLSVL.

This clonotype was recorded many times. V gene TRBV30 combines with J gene TRBJ1-2, with TRBD1 identical over 9 bases. Per germline, CDR1 GTSNPN and CDR2 SVGIG (reference sequence). The CDR3 is 13 amino acids. The J segment lost 5 bases and the V segment lost 4 bases, leaving 5 bases of the junction unmatched. CDR3 in DNA: TGTGCCTGGAATCCGGGACAGGGATATGGCTACACCTTC. This encodes CAWNPGQGYGYTF.

This clonotype was seen many times. The chain employs TRBV20-1 and TRBJ2-3; D not resolved. The CDR3 is made up of 15 amino acids. Deletions cut 1 base from V and 3 bases from J, with 14 bases between. Germline V lookup: CDR1 DFQATT, CDR2 SNEGSKA (reference sequence). The CDR3 region has the DNA TGCAGTGCTAGAGGGACGACCCGTGGGACAGATACGCAGTATTTT. Translating gives CSARGTTRGTDTQYF.